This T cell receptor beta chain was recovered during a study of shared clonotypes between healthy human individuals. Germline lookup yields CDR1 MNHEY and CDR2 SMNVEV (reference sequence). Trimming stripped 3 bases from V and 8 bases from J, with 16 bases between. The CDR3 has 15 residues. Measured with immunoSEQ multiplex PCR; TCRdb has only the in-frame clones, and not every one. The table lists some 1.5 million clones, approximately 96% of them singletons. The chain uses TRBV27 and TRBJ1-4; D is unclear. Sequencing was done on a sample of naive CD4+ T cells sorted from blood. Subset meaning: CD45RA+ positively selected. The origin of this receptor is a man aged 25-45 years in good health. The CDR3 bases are TGTGCCAGCAGTTTTTTGCGGGGAGTGGGAGAAAAACTGTTTTTT. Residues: CASSFLRGVGEKLFF.